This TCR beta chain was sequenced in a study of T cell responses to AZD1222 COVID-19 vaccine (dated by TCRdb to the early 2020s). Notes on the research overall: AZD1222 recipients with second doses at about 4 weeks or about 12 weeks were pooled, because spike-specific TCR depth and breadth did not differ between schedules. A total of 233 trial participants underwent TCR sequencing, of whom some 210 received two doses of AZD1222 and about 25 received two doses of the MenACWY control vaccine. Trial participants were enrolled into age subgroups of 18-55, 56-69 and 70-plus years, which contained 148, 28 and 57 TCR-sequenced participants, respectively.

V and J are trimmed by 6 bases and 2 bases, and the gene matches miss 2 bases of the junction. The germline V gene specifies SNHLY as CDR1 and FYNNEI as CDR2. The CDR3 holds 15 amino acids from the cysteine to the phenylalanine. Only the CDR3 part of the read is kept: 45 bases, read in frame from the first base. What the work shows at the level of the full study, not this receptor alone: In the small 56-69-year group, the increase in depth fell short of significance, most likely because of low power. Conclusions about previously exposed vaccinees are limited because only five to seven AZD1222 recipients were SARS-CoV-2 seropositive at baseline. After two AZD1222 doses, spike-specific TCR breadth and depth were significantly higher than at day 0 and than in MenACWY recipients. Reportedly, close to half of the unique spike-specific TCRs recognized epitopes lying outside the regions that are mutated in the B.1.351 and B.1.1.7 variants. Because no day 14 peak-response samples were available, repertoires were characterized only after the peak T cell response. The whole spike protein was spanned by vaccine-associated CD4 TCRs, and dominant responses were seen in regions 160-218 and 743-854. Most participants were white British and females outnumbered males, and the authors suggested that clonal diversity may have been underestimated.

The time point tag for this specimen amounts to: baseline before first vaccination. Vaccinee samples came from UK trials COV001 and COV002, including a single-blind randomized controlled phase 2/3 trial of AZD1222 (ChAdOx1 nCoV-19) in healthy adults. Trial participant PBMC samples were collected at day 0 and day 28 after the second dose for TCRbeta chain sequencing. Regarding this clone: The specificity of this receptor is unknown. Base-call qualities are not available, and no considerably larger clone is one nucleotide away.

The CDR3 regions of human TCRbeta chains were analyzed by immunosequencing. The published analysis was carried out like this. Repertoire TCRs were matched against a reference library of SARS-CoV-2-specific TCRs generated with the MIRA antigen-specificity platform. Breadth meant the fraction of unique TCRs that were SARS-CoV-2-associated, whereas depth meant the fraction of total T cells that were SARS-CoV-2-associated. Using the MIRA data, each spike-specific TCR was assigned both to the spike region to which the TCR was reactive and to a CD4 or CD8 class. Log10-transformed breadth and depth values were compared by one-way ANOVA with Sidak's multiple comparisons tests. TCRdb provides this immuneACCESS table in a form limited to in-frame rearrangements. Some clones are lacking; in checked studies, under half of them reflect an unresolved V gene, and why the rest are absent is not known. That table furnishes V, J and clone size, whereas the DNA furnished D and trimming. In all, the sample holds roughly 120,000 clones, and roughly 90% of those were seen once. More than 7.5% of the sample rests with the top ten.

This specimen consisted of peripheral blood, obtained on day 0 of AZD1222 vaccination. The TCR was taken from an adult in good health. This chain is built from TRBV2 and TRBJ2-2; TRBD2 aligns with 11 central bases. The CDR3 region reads CASRGLAANTGELFF. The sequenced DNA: TGTGCCAGCAGGGGACTAGCGGCAAACACCGGGGAGCTGTTTTTT. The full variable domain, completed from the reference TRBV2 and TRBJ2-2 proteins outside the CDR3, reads EPEVTQTPSHQVTQMGQEVILRCVPISNHLYFYWYRQILGQKVEFLVSFYNNEISEKSEIFDDQFSVERPDGSNFTLKIRSTKLEDSAMYFCASRGLAANTGELFFGEGSRLTVL.